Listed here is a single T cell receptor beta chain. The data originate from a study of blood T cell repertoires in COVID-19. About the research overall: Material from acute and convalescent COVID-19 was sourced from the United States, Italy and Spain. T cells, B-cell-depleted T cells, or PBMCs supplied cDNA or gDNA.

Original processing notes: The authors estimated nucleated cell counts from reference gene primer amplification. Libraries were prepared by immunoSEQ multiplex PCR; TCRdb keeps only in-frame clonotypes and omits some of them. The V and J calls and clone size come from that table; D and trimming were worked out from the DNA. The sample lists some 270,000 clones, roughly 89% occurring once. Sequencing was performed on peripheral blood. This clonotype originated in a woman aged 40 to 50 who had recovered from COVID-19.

CDR3 sequence reads: CASSEEGLSNQPQHF. CDR3 DNA sequence: TGCGCCAGCAGTGAGGAGGGATTAAGCAATCAGCCCCAGCATTTT. The chain carries TRBV10-2 and TRBJ1-5; no clear D. The CDR3 extends over 15 amino acids. Looked up from germline, CDR1 is WSHSY and CDR2 is SAAADI. V shed 2 bases and J shed 1 base, with 9 bases lying between them.